This T cell receptor (beta chain) was profiled in a study of OX40 agonist ivuxolimab in advanced cancers. Overall study: Aged roughly 23 to 79 with a mean of roughly 65 years, they were more than 80% male. Prior therapy, whether anti-PD-1, anti-PD-L1 or anti-CTLA-4, was allowed, and roughly 40% had some. Study results and caveats: Some of the lowest clonal expansion was seen in partial responders at 0.1-3.0 mg/kg. Researchers did not determine the expanded peripheral T cells' antigen specificity.

Here immunoSEQ multiplex PCR was the method, and the copy in TCRdb shows in-frame clones only, minus some. The sample includes more than 45,000 clones, approximately 86% of them seen just once. Germline CDR1 is SGHTA and CDR2 is FQGTGA. This CDR3 is built from 12 residues. Deletions cut 8 bases from V and 6 bases from J, with 11 bases between. A word on this clone: The antigen remains undetermined.

This chain uses TRBV7-3 with TRBJ2-1, with D perhaps given as TRBD1 or TRBD2 (5 bases each). This TCR was sampled from an adult with an advanced solid tumor such as melanoma, head and neck, liver or kidney cancer. Sequences were derived from CD4+ or CD8+ T cells sorted from blood, sampled in a trial of the OX40 agonist ivuxolimab. CDR3 sequence (DNA): TGTGCCAGCCGGGGACCGGGCAATGAGCAGTTCTTC. Protein product: CASRGPGNEQFF.